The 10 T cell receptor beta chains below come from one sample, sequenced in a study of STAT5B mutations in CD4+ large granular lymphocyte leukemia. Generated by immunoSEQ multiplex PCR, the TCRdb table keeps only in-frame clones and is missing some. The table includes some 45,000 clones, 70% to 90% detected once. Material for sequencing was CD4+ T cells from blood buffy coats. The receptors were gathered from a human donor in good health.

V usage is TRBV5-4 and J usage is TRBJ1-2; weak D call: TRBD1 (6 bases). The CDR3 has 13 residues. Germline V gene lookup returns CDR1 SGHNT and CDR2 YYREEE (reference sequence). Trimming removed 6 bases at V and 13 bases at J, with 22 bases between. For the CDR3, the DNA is TGTGCCAGCAAGGACGCAGGGGCTCCCCCTGTCACCTTC. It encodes CASKDAGAPPVTF.

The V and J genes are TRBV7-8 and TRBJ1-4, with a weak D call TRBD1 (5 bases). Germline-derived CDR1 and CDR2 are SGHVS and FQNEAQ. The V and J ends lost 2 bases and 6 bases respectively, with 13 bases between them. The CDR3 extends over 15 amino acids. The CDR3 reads CASSLYQGVDEKLFF. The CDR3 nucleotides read TGTGCCAGCAGCTTATATCAGGGAGTCGATGAAAAACTGTTTTTT.

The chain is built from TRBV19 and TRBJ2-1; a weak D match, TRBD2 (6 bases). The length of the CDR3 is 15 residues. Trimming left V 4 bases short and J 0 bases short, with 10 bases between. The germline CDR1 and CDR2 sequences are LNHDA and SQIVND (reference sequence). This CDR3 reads CASSNDGSSYNEQFF. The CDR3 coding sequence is TGTGCCAGTAGTAACGACGGGAGCTCCTACAATGAGCAGTTCTTC.

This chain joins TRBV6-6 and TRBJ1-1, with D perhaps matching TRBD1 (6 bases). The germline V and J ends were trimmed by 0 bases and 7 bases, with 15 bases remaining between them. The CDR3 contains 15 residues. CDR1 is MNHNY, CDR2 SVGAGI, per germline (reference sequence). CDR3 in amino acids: CASSYSGATGDEAFF. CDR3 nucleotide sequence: TGTGCCAGCAGTTACTCGGGGGCGACAGGTGATGAAGCTTTCTTT.

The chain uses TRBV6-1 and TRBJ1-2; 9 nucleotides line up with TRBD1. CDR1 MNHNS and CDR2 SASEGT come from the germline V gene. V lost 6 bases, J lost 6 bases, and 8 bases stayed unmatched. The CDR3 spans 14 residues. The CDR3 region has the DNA TGTGCCAGCAGATCCGGGACAGGGAATCATGGCTACACCTTC. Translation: CASRSGTGNHGYTF.

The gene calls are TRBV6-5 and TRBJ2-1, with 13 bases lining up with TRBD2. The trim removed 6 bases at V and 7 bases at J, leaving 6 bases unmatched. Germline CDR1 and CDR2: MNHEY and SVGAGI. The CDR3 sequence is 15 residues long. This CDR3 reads CASSPLAGGRNEQFF. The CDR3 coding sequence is TGTGCCAGCAGCCCACTAGCGGGAGGGCGGAATGAGCAGTTCTTC.

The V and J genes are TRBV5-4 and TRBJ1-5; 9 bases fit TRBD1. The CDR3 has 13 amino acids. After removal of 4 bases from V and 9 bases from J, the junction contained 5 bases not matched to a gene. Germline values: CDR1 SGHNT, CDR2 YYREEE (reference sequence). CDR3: CASSLDRGRPQHF. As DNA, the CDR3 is TGTGCCAGCAGCCTGGACAGGGGCCGGCCCCAGCATTTT.

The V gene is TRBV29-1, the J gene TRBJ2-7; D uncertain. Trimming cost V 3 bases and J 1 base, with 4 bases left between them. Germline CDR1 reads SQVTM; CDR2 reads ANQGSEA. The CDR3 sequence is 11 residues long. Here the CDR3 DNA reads TGCAGCGTTGACAGGTCCTACGAGCAGTACTTC. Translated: CSVDRSYEQYF.

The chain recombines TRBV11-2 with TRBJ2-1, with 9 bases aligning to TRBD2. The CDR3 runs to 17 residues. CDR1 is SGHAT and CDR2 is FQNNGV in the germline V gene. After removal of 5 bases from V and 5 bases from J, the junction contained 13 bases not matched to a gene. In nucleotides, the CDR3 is TGTGCCAGCAGCCCCTGGGGTGCGGGAGGGTTGGACAATGAGCAGTTCTTC. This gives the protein CASSPWGAGGLDNEQFF.

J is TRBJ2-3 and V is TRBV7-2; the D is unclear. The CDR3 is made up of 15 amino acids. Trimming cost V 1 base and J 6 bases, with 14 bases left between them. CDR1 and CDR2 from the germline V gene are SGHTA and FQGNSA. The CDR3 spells CASSLGPGKDDTQYF. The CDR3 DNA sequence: TGTGCCAGCAGCTTAGGTCCCGGTAAGGACGATACGCAGTATTTT.